This T cell receptor beta chain appears in the sequencing data of a study of neurological immune-mediated disorders. Broader study findings: In HTLV-1-associated myelopathy, TCR clonal expansion was greatest, whereas multiple sclerosis had the least, falling below healthy controls. No sharing of CDR3 amino acid sequences was observed among expanded clones across subjects, suggesting private repertoires in all groups.

This clonotype appeared many times. Its matching antigen is unknown. This CDR3 is 15 amino acids long. The V and J ends lost 4 bases and 0 bases respectively, with 11 bases between them. Germline V gene data show CDR1 as LNHNV and CDR2 as YYDKDF (reference sequence). The time point is: longitudinal time-point 2. Unsorted libraries were generated from 2 million PBMCs. These cells had been stored in RNAlater at -80 C. With 10-nucleotide random UMIs, 5'RACE was used to make the cDNA. TCRdb redid the calling of the 5' RACE reads with MiXCR, one entry per CDR3 protein. The repertoire includes around 50,000 distinct CDR3 sequences, approximately 14% of them detected once, and 4.5% sits in the top ten.

This sequence was found in a male donor with HTLV-1-associated myelopathy (HAM/TSP). Sequencing used PBMCs. V usage is TRBV15 and J usage is TRBJ2-3; no reliable D call. The DNA for the CDR3 is TGTGCCACCAGCATAACCCCCGGTAGCACAGATACGCAGTATTTT. Translated: CATSITPGSTDTQYF.